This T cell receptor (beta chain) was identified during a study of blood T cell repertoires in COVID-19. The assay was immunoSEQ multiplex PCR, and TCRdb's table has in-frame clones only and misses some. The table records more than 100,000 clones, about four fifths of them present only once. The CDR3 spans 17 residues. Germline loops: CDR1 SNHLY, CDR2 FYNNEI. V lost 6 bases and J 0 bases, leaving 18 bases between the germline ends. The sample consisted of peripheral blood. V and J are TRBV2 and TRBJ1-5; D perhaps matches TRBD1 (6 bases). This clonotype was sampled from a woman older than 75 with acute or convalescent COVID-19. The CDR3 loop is CASSHRQDQYSNQPQHF. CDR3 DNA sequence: TGTGCCAGCAGCCACAGACAGGACCAGTATAGCAATCAGCCCCAGCATTTT.